This T cell receptor beta chain was retrieved from a study of control samples from healthy donors and cancer patients (dated by TCRdb to the early 2020s). Library preparation was by the immunoSEQ multiplex PCR assay. Drawn from immuneACCESS, this table holds only the in-frame rearrangements with V and J called that TCRdb kept. Clones are partly lost; checked studies trace under half to an unresolved V gene and leave the rest unexplained. The sample records roughly 130,000 clones, about 92% of which are singletons. The ten largest clonotypes hold about 1.5% of the sample. As for this clone: Its specific antigen is unknown. The sample holds no much larger clone one base away, and base qualities are not on file.

V is cut by 5 bases and J by 8 bases, and the space between the germline ends is 13 bases. The germline V gene (reference sequence) provides CDR1 MNHNY and CDR2 SVGAGI. The CDR3 covers 13 residues, taking in both the cysteine and the phenylalanine. Left in the record is the CDR3 DNA by itself, 39 bases read in frame from the first base. Sequencing was carried out using PBMCs. This receptor was identified in a man in his fifties with head and neck cancer. Here the chain combines TRBV6-6 and TRBJ1-5; there is no confident call for the D gene. The base sequence is TGTGCCAGCAGTCAAAGGCGTCAGGAGCCCCAGCATTTT. Its protein product is CASSQRRQEPQHF.